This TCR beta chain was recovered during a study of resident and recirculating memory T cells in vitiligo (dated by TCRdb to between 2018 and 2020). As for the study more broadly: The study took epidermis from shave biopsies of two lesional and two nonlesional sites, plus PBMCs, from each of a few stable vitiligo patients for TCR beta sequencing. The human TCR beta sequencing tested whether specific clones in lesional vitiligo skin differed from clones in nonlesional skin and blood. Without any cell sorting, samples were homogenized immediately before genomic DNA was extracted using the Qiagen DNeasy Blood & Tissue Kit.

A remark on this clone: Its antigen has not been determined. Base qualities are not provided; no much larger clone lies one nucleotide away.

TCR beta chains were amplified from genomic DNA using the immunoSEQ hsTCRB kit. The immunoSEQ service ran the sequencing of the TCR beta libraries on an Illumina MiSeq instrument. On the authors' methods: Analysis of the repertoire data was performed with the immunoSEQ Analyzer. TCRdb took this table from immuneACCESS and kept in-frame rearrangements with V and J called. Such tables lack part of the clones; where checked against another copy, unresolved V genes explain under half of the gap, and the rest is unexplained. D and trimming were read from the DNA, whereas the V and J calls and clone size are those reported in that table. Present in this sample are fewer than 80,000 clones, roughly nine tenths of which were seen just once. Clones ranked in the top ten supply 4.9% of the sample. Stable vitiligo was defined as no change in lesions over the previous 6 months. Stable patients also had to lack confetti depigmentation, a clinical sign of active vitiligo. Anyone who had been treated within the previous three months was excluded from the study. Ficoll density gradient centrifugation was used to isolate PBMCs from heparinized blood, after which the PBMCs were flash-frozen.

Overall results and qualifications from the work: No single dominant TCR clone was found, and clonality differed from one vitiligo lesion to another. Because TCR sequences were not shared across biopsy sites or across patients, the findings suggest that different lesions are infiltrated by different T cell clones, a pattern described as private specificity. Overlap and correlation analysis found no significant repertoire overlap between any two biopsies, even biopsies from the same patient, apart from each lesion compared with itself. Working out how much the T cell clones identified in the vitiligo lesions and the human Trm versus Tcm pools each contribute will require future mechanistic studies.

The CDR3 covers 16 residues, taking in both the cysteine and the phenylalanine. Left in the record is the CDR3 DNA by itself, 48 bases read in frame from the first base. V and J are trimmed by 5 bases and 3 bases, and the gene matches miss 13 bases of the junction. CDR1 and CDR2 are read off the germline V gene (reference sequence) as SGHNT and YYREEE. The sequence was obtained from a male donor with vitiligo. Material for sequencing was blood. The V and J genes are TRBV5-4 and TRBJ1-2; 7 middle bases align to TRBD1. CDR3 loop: CASSATYSGQDYGYTF. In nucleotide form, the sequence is TGTGCCAGCAGTGCGACCTACTCCGGACAGGACTATGGCTACACCTTC.